The clone carrying this T cell receptor (beta chain) was seen a few times. The data are from a study of blood T cells in healthy people across ages. A sample-barcoded 5' primer and a J-beta primer mix were used in a second PCR of about 7 to 12 cycles. Each cDNA was tagged by a template-switch adaptor containing 12 random nucleotides. TCRdb fed the 5' RACE reads into MiXCR, producing one record per CDR3 protein. The sample shows roughly 1,500,000 distinct CDR3 sequences, 30% to 40% of them seen only once. The source material was blood. This sequence originates from a woman aged 25 to 39 in good health.

The CDR3 reads CASSFTGSQTDTQYF. The DNA for the CDR3 is TGTGCCAGCAGTTTCACAGGGAGCCAGACAGATACGCAGTATTTT. The rearrangement uses TRBV27 and TRBJ2-3; D might be TRBD1 (6 bases). This CDR3 region has 15 residues. Deletions cut 3 bases from V and 3 bases from J, with 13 bases between. Germline CDR1 is MNHEY and CDR2 is SMNVEV (reference sequence).